This T cell receptor (beta chain) was identified during a study of control samples from healthy donors and cancer patients. The protocol was immunoSEQ multiplex PCR, while the TCRdb copy is restricted to in-frame clones and leaves out a portion. The sample includes some 120,000 clones, 70% to 90% of them seen just once. This CDR3 comprises 16 residues. The germline V gene has CDR1 SGHAT and CDR2 FQNNGV. Trimming shortened V by 4 bases and J by 0 bases, and 13 bases separated the two germline ends. Sequencing was carried out using blood. This sequence originates from a man in his fifties or sixties in good health. The chain uses TRBV11-2 and TRBJ1-3, with D unresolved. The CDR3 loop is CASSWWQASSGNTIYF. The CDR3 DNA follows: TGTGCCAGCAGCTGGTGGCAGGCCTCCTCTGGAAACACCATATATTTT.